These 32 T cell receptor beta chains were sequenced from one sample in a study of a mutant IDH1 vaccine in newly diagnosed glioma. Indicated time point: baseline, week 1 (first vaccination visit). Noted treatment: pre-vaccination baseline after standard-of-care therapy. TCRdb's table, derived via immunoSEQ multiplex PCR, lists solely in-frame clones and lacks some. Here the sample spans approximately 100,000 clones, 70% to 90% being singletons. Sequenced here: PBMCs, sampled from a glioma patient treated with radiotherapy, temozolomide or both. The receptor set was obtained from a woman aged 50 to 60 with glioma.

The rearrangement uses TRBV5-1 and TRBJ2-1, with D possibly called TRBD1 or TRBD2 (6 bases each). The CDR3 is 16 residues long. CDR1 and CDR2 from the germline V gene are SGHRS and YFSETQ. V was trimmed by 4 bases and J by 0 bases, leaving 14 bases between them. DNA for the CDR3: TGCGCCAGCAGCGCATTAGGAGGGGGCTCCTACAATGAGCAGTTCTTC. Its translation is CASSALGGGSYNEQFF.

J is TRBJ2-5 and V is TRBV6-5; TRBD2 matches at 7 bases. Trimming at V came to 2 bases and at J to 11 bases, leaving 14 bases not matched to a gene. CDR3 length: 15 amino acids. CDR1 is MNHEY, CDR2 SVGAGI, per germline. The CDR3 nucleotides read TGTGCCAGCAGTTACGTAGGAGCGGGACTGGGAGAGCAGTACTTC. This sequence encodes CASSYVGAGLGEQYF.

This chain connects TRBV15 to TRBJ2-7; possible D gene TRBD2, 7 bases. Trimming took 4 bases from V and 5 from J, leaving 18 bases between them. This CDR3 has 15 amino acids. Looked up from germline, CDR1 is LNHNV and CDR2 is YYDKDF (reference sequence). CDR3 amino acids: CATSTQNRAGDEQYF. CDR3 DNA sequence: TGTGCCACCAGCACCCAGAACAGGGCGGGGGACGAGCAGTACTTC.

This chain uses TRBV6-5 with TRBJ2-4; D might be TRBD1 (5 bases). The length of the CDR3 is 13 residues. Germline loops: CDR1 MNHEY, CDR2 SVGAGI. The V and J ends lost 2 bases and 9 bases respectively, with 11 bases between them. The CDR3 sequence: CASSYRQGAIQYF. Written as DNA, the CDR3 is TGTGCCAGCAGTTACCGGCAAGGGGCCATTCAGTACTTC.

This rearrangement joins TRBV10-3 to TRBJ1-2; 7 bases match TRBD1. From germline, CDR1 is ENHRY and CDR2 SYGVKD. The CDR3 spans 13 residues. The V segment lost 0 bases and the J segment 9 bases; nucleotides outside the gene matches: 4. The CDR3 DNA reads TGTGCCATCAGTGAGTCGGACAGGCCGAGCTACACCTTC. Protein sequence: CAISESDRPSYTF.

The rearrangement uses TRBV15 and TRBJ1-5; 7 bases map to TRBD1. Looked up from germline, CDR1 is LNHNV and CDR2 is YYDKDF (reference sequence). The V segment lost 1 base and the J segment 7 bases; nucleotides outside the gene matches: 4. The CDR3 extends over 14 amino acids. Here the CDR3 DNA reads TGTGCCACCAGCAGAGGACGGACAGGACAGCCCCAGCATTTT. Residues: CATSRGRTGQPQHF.

The chain carries TRBV2 and TRBJ1-2, with D hard to call. The ends were cut back, 7 bases at V and 5 bases at J, with 11 bases in the middle. The CDR3 consists of 12 residues. Germline V lookup: CDR1 SNHLY, CDR2 FYNNEI. CDR3 sequence reads: CASTGKGYGYTF. CDR3 sequence (DNA): TGTGCCAGCACGGGAAAGGGTTATGGCTACACCTTC.

This clone was observed a single time. The V call is TRBV6-6, the J call TRBJ2-5; TRBD2 matches 13 bases. V gave up 7 bases and J gave up 5 bases; unmatched junction bases: 10. The CDR3 is 16 residues long. CDR1 is MNHNY and CDR2 is SVGAGI in the germline V gene (reference sequence). The chain's CDR3 is CASTITSGRALETQYF. In nucleotides, the CDR3 is TGTGCCAGCACCATCACTAGCGGGAGGGCCCTGGAGACCCAGTACTTC.

The chain has TRBV6-1 and TRBJ2-7, with D perhaps being TRBD1 or TRBD2 (5 bases each). V gave up 4 bases and J gave up 4 bases, with 11 bases separating them. Looked up from germline, CDR1 is MNHNS and CDR2 is SASEGT. The CDR3 is made up of 13 amino acids. CDR3: CASSGGFFYEQYF. The DNA of the CDR3 is TGTGCCAGCAGTGGGGGGTTTTTTTACGAGCAGTACTTC.

With regard to this clone: Mismatch with germline at one junction end may stem from a read error. V usage is TRBV7-7 and J usage is TRBJ2-1; 8 bases agree with TRBD2. The CDR3 totals 15 residues. Germline lookup yields CDR1 SSHAT and CDR2 FNYEAQ (reference sequence). The CDR3 DNA is TGTGCTAGCAGCTTAGCGGGACTAGAAAACAATGAGCAGTTCTTC. Protein sequence: CASSLAGLENNEQFF.

The V and J genes are TRBV7-3 and TRBJ2-7; TRBD2 matches 11 bases. The CDR3 length is 15 residues. V gave up 5 bases and J gave up 5 bases; unmatched junction bases: 8. Germline CDR1 reads SGHTA; CDR2 reads FQGTGA. The DNA for the CDR3 is TGTGCCAGCAGCGCTAGCGGGGGGCCTCTCCACGAGCAGTACTTC. Protein sequence: CASSASGGPLHEQYF.

The chain carries TRBV5-6 and TRBJ2-6; D call uncertain. With 3 bases removed from V and 2 bases from J, the gap between germline ends came to 9 bases. Germline V gives CDR1 SGHDT, CDR2 YYEEEE. The CDR3 is made up of 15 amino acids. The CDR3 DNA reads TGTGCCAGCAGCTATGGGATGGCTGGGGCCAACGTCCTGACTTTC. It yields the protein CASSYGMAGANVLTF. Complete variable domain (other parts from reference TRBV5-6 and TRBJ2-6): DAGVTQSPTHLIKTRGQQVTLRCSPKSGHDTVSWYQQALGQGPQFIFQYYEEEERQRGNFPDRFSGHQFPNYSSELNVNALLLGDSALYLCASSYGMAGANVLTFGAGSRLTVL.

The rearrangement joins TRBV25-1 to TRBJ2-1; 7 bases are shared with TRBD1. The CDR3 runs to 14 residues. J was trimmed by 8 bases and V by 5 bases; bases with no gene match: 9. Germline CDR1 reads MGHDK; CDR2 reads SYGVNS. The CDR3 is CASSTSTGSHEQFF. For the CDR3, the DNA is TGTGCCAGCAGTACCTCGACAGGGTCGCATGAGCAGTTCTTC.

This chain uses TRBV28 with TRBJ2-7; 13 positions match TRBD2. V was clipped by 6 bases and J by 6 bases; unmatched bases: 20. The germline V gene encodes CDR1 MDHEN and CDR2 SYDVKM. The CDR3 contains 19 residues. The CDR3 nucleotides are TGTGCCAGCAGACCCCACCCCGTCGTGGGACTAGCGGGACGTCTCGAGCAGTACTTC. Translation gives CASRPHPVVGLAGRLEQYF.

The J gene is TRBJ2-1, the V gene TRBV11-3; D unresolved. CDR3 length equals 14 residues. Between the trimmed V and J ends, which lost 5 bases and 5 bases, there was a span of 13 bases. Germline lookup yields CDR1 SGHNT and CDR2 YENEEA. The CDR3 loop reads CASSLGVEHNEQFF. The DNA for the CDR3 is TGTGCCAGCAGCCTTGGGGTCGAACACAATGAGCAGTTCTTC.

The chain joins TRBV7-9 to TRBJ2-7; the D gene is possibly TRBD2 (5 bases). The CDR3 covers 12 residues. Germline V gene sequence: CDR1 SEHNR, CDR2 FQNEAQ (reference sequence). Trimming cost V 3 bases and J 6 bases, with 9 bases left between them. The CDR3: CASSFGGGEQYF. The CDR3 nucleotides read TGTGCCAGCAGCTTCGGAGGCGGCGAGCAGTACTTC.

The chain is built from TRBV5-1 and TRBJ2-3, with a tentative D call TRBD1 (6 bases). The V and J ends lost 0 bases and 2 bases respectively, with 7 bases between them. CDR3 length: 14 amino acids. Looked up from germline, CDR1 is SGHRS and CDR2 is YFSETQ. The CDR3 region is CASSLGQDTDTQYF. The CDR3 DNA reads TGCGCCAGCAGCTTGGGACAGGACACAGATACGCAGTATTTT.

This clone was observed a handful of times. V is TRBV19 and J is TRBJ2-7, with TRBD1 matching over 9 bases. Unmatched junction bases numbered 10, after V lost 5 bases and J lost 5 bases. The CDR3 runs to 15 residues. Germline loops: CDR1 LNHDA, CDR2 SQIVND (reference sequence). The CDR3 protein is CASSGRDRVIDEQYF. In nucleotides, the CDR3 is TGTGCCAGTAGTGGCCGGGACAGGGTCATTGACGAGCAGTACTTC.

This chain connects TRBV5-8 to TRBJ2-3; D is perhaps TRBD2 (6 bases). The CDR3 has 13 amino acids. CDR1 is SGHTS, CDR2 YDEGEE, per germline. V was shortened by 3 bases and J by 5 bases, with 10 bases between the two germline ends. The DNA of the CDR3 is TGTGCCAGCAGCTCCCCGGGGGTAGATACGCAGTATTTT. This sequence encodes CASSSPGVDTQYF.

The chain combines TRBV28 with TRBJ1-2, with D uncertain. Germline V gene data show CDR1 as MDHEN and CDR2 as SYDVKM. The CDR3 consists of 11 residues. With 2 bases removed from V and 8 bases from J, the gap between germline ends came to 6 bases. The CDR3 DNA reads as TGTGCCAGCAGTTTACCGGGCGGCTACACCTTC. It is translated as CASSLPGGYTF.

This chain connects TRBV27 to TRBJ2-6; D uncertain. V lost 5 bases, J lost 4 bases, and 9 bases lay in between. The CDR3 length is 14 residues. CDR1 and CDR2 from the germline V gene are MNHEY and SMNVEV (reference sequence). CDR3 bases: TGTGCCAGCAGTCCGTGGGCAGGGGCCAACGTCCTGACTTTC. It specifies CASSPWAGANVLTF.

The rearrangement uses TRBV6-5 and TRBJ1-4; unclear D gene. CDR1 and CDR2 from the germline V gene are MNHEY and SVGAGI. The CDR3 has 15 residues. Between the trimmed V and J ends, which lost 5 bases and 11 bases, there was a span of 21 bases. CDR3 in DNA: TGTGCCAGCAGTACCGCGACTCTAGGCTGGCGTAAACTGTTTTTT. Protein product: CASSTATLGWRKLFF.

The chain carries TRBV6-1 and TRBJ2-7; D uncertain. Germline V gives CDR1 MNHNS, CDR2 SASEGT. The CDR3 covers 10 residues. V lost 6 bases and J lost 2, with 2 bases in between. The CDR3 reads CASRAYEQYF. The CDR3 DNA is TGTGCCAGCAGGGCCTACGAGCAGTACTTC.

With regard to this clone: A read error may produce the germline difference seen at one junction end. The genes are TRBV7-7 and TRBJ2-5; 11 bases map to TRBD2. Germline-derived CDR1 and CDR2 are SSHAT and FNYEAQ (reference sequence). The CDR3 consists of 15 residues. The DNA for the CDR3 is TGTGCTAGCAGCTTAGGGACTAGCGGCCAAGAGACCCAGTACTTC. Residues: CASSLGTSGQETQYF. Using reference TRBV7-7 and TRBJ2-5 for the parts outside the CDR3, the full variable domain is GAGVSQSPRYKVTKRGQDVTLRCDPISSHATLYWYQQALGQGPEFLTYFNYEAQPDKSGLPSDRFSAERPEGSISTLTIQRTEQRDSAMYRCASSLGTSGQETQYFGPGTRLLVL.

The J gene is TRBJ1-1, the V gene TRBV5-5; weak D call: TRBD1 (6 bases). Trimming left V 1 base short and J 0 bases short, with 10 bases between. CDR3 size: 15 residues. The V gene's germline CDR1 is SGHKS and CDR2 YYEKEE (reference sequence). CDR3: CASSLSGGMNTEAFF. DNA of the CDR3: TGTGCCAGCAGCTTGAGTGGGGGCATGAACACTGAAGCTTTCTTT. The full variable domain, completed using reference TRBV5-5 and TRBJ1-1, is DAGVTQSPTHLIKTRGQQVTLRCSPISGHKSVSWYQQVLGQGPQFIFQYYEKEERGRGNFPDRFSARQFPNYSSELNVNALLLGDSALYLCASSLSGGMNTEAFFGQGTRLTVV.

The chain carries TRBV7-3 and TRBJ2-1, with 14 bases that match TRBD2. Germline V gives CDR1 SGHTA, CDR2 FQGTGA. Trimming took 1 base from V and 8 from J; bases not matched to a gene: 1. CDR3 length equals 15 residues. The chain's CDR3 is CASSLRLAGGYEQFF. The CDR3 coding sequence is TGTGCCAGCAGCTTAAGACTAGCGGGAGGGTATGAGCAGTTCTTC.

This chain joins TRBV9 and TRBJ2-1; the D gene is possibly TRBD1 (6 bases). Germline CDR1 and CDR2: SGDLS and YYNGEE. V was cut by 4 bases and J by 8 bases, with 13 bases left in between. The CDR3 is 13 residues long. The CDR3: CASSLQGFHEQFF. In nucleotides, the CDR3 is TGTGCCAGCAGCTTACAGGGTTTCCATGAGCAGTTCTTC.

The rearrangement joins TRBV28 to TRBJ2-7, with D tentatively TRBD1 (6 bases). CDR1 and CDR2 from the germline V gene are MDHEN and SYDVKM. The CDR3 contains 13 residues. Trimming took 5 bases from V and 2 from J, leaving 10 bases between them. Here the CDR3 DNA reads TGTGCCAGCAGTAACAGGGTACCCTACGAGCAGTACTTC. Amino acids: CASSNRVPYEQYF.

The CDR3 loop reads CASKGGVAYEQYF. The CDR3 DNA reads as TGTGCCAGCAAAGGGGGCGTTGCGTACGAGCAGTACTTC. The rearrangement uses TRBV6-6 and TRBJ2-7, with TRBD1 matching over 7 bases. CDR1 and CDR2 from the germline V gene are MNHNY and SVGAGI (reference sequence). The CDR3 has 13 amino acids. J lost 4 bases, V lost 7 bases, and 7 bases had no gene match.

The rearrangement links TRBV5-1 to TRBJ2-2; TRBD1 aligns across 7 bases. The CDR3 contains 14 residues. V trimming: 3 bases; J trimming: 3 bases; junction bases outside the gene matches: 2. Germline assignment: CDR1 SGHRS and CDR2 YFSETQ. The CDR3 is CASSSGQYTGELFF. The CDR3 DNA reads as TGCGCCAGCAGCTCGGGACAGTACACCGGGGAGCTGTTTTTT.

This clone was seen more than once but under ten times. CDR3 DNA: TGCAGCGTTGGAGGGGAATACTACGAGCAGTACTTC. It translates to CSVGGEYYEQYF. The gene calls are TRBV29-1 and TRBJ2-7, with D perhaps assigned TRBD1 or TRBD2 (5 bases each). CDR3 length: 12 residues. The ends were cut back, 4 bases at V and 3 bases at J, with 10 bases in the middle. Germline V gives CDR1 SQVTM, CDR2 ANQGSEA.

The genes are TRBV29-1 and TRBJ1-5; 7 bases fit TRBD1. CDR1 is SQVTM, CDR2 ANQGSEA, per germline. CDR3 length: 12 amino acids. Trimming at V came to 4 bases and at J to 5 bases, leaving 2 bases not matched to a gene. The DNA of the CDR3 is TGCAGCGTTGGACAGGGCGATCAGCCCCAGCATTTT. This translates into CSVGQGDQPQHF.